The TCR beta chain under discussion was sequenced for a study of T-cell memory formation after mild COVID-19 (dated by TCRdb to the early 2020s). Notes on the research overall: TCR sequence clusters from the two donors were largely donor specific. Two young, previously healthy adult volunteers made up the cohort, one male and one female. In two donors, T-cell clones that expanded and contracted after mild COVID-19 were tracked by sequencing TCRalpha and TCRbeta repertoires over time. Here is what the overall study found, with its caveats: The study covered only two mild cases, and larger cohorts including severe cases with pre-infection samples were considered necessary. SARS-CoV-2 specificity was not confirmed for the second-wave clones peaking on day 37. Contracting CD4+ clones were located mainly in the CM and EM memory subsets, whereas CD8+ clones were found to be enriched in EMRA. Clones that contracted from day 15 to 85 showed balanced CD4/CD8 phenotypes, whereas a second wave of clones that expanded from day 15 to 37 leaned towards CD4+. Some responding clones were detected in pre-infection memory, which suggested that pre-existing cross-reactive memory T cells had joined the SARS-CoV-2 response.

This clonotype was seen at least ten times. It has no known antigen specificity. Base qualities are missing; no much larger clone stands one base away. The germline V gene (reference sequence) provides CDR1 LGHDT and CDR2 YNNKEL. V gives up 8 bases and J gives up 8 bases, and the segment between their germline ends measures 15 bases. There are 12 amino acids in the CDR3, from cysteine to phenylalanine inclusive. Only CDR3 DNA remains: 36 bases, in frame from the first base. The run used an Illumina NovaSeq 6000. Using 5'RACE with constant-segment primers, TCRalpha and TCRbeta cDNA libraries were constructed, with sample barcodes and unique molecular identifiers added in the process. RNA was extracted from every sample with Trizol reagent. The libraries were amplified in two PCR steps, and the second step added a second sample barcode and Illumina TruSeq adapters. Sequencing of the libraries was done on an Illumina NovaSeq, producing 2 x 150 bp paired-end reads. The authors processed their data as follows. Demultiplexing of reads and collapsing into UMI-guided consensus sequences were performed with migec v1.2.7. With mixcr v2.1.11, UMI consensuses were aligned to TRA and TRB V and J templates and assembled into clonotypes. A clonotype was counted as expanded or contracted only when both edgeR and NoisET called the clonotype significant, with the noise models trained on biological replicates. edgeR calls used a false discovery rate-adjusted p below 0.01 and a log2 fold-change threshold of 1. As an exploratory analysis of dynamics, max-normalized trajectories of the 1000 most abundant clonotypes were examined by PCA with hierarchical clustering. Separately sequenced CD4+ and CD8+ repertoires were used to assign the CD4 or CD8 phenotype of responding clones. Using fastp at Q25 and MiXCR, TCRdb reprocessed the public reads and kept productive beta chains. Rows with a matching CDR3 protein are joined into one entry that keeps the most common DNA and genes. These V and J calls are TCRdb output, not the study's own analysis. The sample records nearly 40,000 distinct CDR3 sequences, about 6% of which are singletons. The top ten clonotypes cover around 0.81% of the sample.

PBMCs were isolated by Ficoll-Paque density gradient centrifugation. The sample taken for sequencing was PBMCs or a T cell subset sorted from them (not recorded which). The V and J segments used are TRBV3-1 and TRBJ1-2; possibly the D gene is TRBD1, per 5 matching bases. The sequence was collected from an adult who had mild COVID-19 (a few samples of this study predate the infection). The sample titles of this study are shuffled in the database, so cell type and time point are left out. The CDR3 protein sequence reads: CASLKSGGGYTF. The bases are TGTGCCAGCTTGAAGTCCGGGGGGGGCTACACCTTC. When the CDR3 is completed using the reference TRBV3-1 and TRBJ1-2 genes on either side, the full variable domain is DTAVSQTPKYLVTQMGNDKSIKCEQNLGHDTMYWYKQDSKKFLKIMFSYNNKELIINETVPNRFSPKSPDKAHLNLHINSLELGDSAVYFCASLKSGGGYTFGSGTRLTVV.